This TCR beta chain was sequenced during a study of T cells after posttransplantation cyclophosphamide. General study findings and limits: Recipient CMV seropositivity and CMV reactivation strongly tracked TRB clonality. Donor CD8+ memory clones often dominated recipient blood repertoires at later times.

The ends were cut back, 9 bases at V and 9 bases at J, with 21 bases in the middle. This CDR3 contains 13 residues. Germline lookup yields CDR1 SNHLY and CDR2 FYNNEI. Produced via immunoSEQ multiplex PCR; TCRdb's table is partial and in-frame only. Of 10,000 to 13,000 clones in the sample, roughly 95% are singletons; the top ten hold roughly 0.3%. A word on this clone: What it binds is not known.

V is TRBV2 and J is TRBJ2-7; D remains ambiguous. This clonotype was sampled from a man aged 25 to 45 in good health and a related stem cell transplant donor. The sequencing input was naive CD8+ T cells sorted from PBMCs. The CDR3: CASVSALSLGQYF. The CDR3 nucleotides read TGTGCCAGTGTAAGCGCCCTCTCCCTAGGGCAGTACTTC.